This T cell receptor beta chain appears in the sequencing data of a study of blood T cell repertoires in COVID-19. Study information: The study drew acute and convalescent COVID-19 samples from the United States, Italy and Spain. The analysed material was cDNA or gDNA that came from T cells, B-cell-depleted T cells, or PBMCs.

Original analysis: For nucleated cells, counts were estimated from reference gene primer amplification. Libraries were prepared by immunoSEQ multiplex PCR; TCRdb keeps only in-frame clonotypes and omits some of them. V, J and clone size are taken as reported in that table, and D and trimming were inferred from the DNA itself. This sample has about 260,000 clones, with more than 85% found just once. This clone was found a few times. V lost 7 bases and J lost 7, with 8 bases in between. This CDR3 comprises 10 residues. Germline V gives CDR1 SNHLY, CDR2 FYNNEI. V is TRBV2 and J is TRBJ2-7; D possibly corresponds to TRBD2 (6 bases). Sequencing was performed on peripheral blood. The source is a man aged 18 to 35 with active or convalescent COVID-19. CDR3 region: CASNGGEQYF. In nucleotides, the CDR3 is TGTGCCAGCAATGGGGGGGAGCAGTACTTC.